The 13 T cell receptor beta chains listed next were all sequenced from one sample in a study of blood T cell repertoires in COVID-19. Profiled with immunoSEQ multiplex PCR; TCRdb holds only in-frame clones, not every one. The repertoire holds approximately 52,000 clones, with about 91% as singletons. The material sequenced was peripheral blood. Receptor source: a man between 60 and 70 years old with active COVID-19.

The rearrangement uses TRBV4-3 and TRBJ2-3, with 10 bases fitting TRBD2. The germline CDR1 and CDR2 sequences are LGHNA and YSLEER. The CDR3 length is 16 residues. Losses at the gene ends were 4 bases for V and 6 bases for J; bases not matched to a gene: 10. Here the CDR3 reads CASSPEASGRADTQYF. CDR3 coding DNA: TGCGCCAGCAGCCCGGAAGCGAGCGGGAGGGCTGATACGCAGTATTTT.

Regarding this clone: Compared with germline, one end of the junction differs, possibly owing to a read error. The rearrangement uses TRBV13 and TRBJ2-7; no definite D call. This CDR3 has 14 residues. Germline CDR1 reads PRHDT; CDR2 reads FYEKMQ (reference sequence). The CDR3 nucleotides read TGTGCCGGCAGCTTAGGCGGCAACTACTACGAGCAGTACTTC. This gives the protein CAGSLGGNYYEQYF.

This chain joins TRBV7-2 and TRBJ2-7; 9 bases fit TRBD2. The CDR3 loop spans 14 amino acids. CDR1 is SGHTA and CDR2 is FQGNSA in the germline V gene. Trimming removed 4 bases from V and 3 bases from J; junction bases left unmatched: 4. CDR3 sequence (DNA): TGTGCCAGCAGCTACCGACTAGCGGACTACGAGCAGTACTTC. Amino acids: CASSYRLADYEQYF.

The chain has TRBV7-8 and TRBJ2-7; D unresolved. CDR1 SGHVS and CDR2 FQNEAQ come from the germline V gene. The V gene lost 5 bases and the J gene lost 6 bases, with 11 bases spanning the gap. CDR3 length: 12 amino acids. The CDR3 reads CASSLTSVEQYF. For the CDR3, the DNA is TGTGCCAGCAGCCTAACATCCGTCGAGCAGTACTTC.

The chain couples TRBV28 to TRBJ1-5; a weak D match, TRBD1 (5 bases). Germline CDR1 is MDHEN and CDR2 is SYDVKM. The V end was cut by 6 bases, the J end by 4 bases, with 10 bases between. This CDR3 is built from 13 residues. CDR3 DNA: TGTGCCAGCAGGGGGGGAGGGAATCAGCCCCAGCATTTT. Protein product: CASRGGGNQPQHF.

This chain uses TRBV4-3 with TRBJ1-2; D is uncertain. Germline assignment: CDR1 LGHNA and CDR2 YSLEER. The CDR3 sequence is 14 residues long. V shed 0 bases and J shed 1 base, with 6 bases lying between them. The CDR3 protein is CASSQDADNYGYTF. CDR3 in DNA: TGCGCCAGCAGCCAAGATGCGGATAACTATGGCTACACCTTC.

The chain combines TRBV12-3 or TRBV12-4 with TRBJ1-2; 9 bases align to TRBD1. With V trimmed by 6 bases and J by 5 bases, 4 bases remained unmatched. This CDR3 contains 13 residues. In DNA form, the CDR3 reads TGTGCCAGCAGCCTTGGGACAGGGTATGGCTACACCTTC. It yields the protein CASSLGTGYGYTF.

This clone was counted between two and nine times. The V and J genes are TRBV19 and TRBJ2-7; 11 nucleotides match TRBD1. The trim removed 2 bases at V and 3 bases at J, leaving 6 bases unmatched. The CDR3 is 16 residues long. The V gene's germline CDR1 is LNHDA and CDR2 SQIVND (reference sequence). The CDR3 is CASSIPPGTGGYEQYF. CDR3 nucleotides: TGTGCCAGTAGTATACCCCCCGGGACAGGGGGCTACGAGCAGTACTTC. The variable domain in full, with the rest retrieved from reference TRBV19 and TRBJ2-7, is DGGITQSPKYLFRKEGQNVTLSCEQNLNHDAMYWYRQDPGQGLRLIYYSQIVNDFQKGDIAEGYSVSREKKESFPLTVTSAQKNPTAFYLCASSIPPGTGGYEQYFGPGTRLTVT.

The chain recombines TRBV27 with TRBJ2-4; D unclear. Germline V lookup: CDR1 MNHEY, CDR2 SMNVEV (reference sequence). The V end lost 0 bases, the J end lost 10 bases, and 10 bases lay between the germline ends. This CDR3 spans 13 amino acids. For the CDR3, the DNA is TGTGCCAGCAGTTTATCGCGTACAGCTATTCAGTACTTC. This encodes CASSLSRTAIQYF.

CDR3 loop: CASRPTPRDDYGYTF. For the CDR3, the DNA is TGTGCCAGCAGGCCGACCCCGAGGGATGACTATGGCTACACCTTC. The genes are TRBV7-2 and TRBJ1-2; D unresolved. Germline V gives CDR1 SGHTA, CDR2 FQGNSA. The CDR3 has 15 residues. Trimming cost V 6 bases and J 3 bases, with 17 bases left between them.

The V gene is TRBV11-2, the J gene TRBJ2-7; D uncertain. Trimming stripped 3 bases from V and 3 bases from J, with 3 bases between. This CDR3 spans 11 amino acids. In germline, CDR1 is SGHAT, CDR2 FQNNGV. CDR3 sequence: CASSFHYEQYF. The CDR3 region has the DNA TGTGCCAGCAGCTTCCACTACGAGCAGTACTTC.

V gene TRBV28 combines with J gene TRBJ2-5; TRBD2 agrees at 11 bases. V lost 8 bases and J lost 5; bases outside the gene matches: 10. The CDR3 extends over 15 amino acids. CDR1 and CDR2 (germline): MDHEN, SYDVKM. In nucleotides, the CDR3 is TGTGCCAGCCCTCCCCCTAGCGGGAGGCCTGAGACCCAGTACTTC. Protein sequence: CASPPPSGRPETQYF.

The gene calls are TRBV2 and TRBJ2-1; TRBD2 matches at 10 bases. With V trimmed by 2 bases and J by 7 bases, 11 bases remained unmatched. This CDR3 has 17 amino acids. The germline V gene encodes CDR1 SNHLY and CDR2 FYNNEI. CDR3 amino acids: CASSEYSGTSDINEQFF. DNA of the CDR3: TGTGCCAGCAGTGAATACTCCGGGACTAGCGACATTAATGAGCAGTTCTTC. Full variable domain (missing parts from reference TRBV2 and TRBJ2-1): EPEVTQTPSHQVTQMGQEVILRCVPISNHLYFYWYRQILGQKVEFLVSFYNNEISEKSEIFDDQFSVERPDGSNFTLKIRSTKLEDSAMYFCASSEYSGTSDINEQFFGPGTRLTVL.